Shown below are 25 T cell receptor beta chains from a single sample sequenced in a study of T cells in Graves' hyperthyroidism and ophthalmopathy. RNA transcripts yielded amplified TCR beta CDR3 regions. The primer set for the first-round RT-PCR of the TCR CDR3 was HTBI. TCRdb processed the multiplex PCR reads anew with MiXCR; each CDR3 protein has one entry. The sample records over 300,000 distinct CDR3 sequences, approximately 13% being singletons. The specimen sequenced was blood. The receptor source for this set is a woman aged 60-75 years with Graves' hyperthyroidism.

This clonotype has just a few counts. The rearrangement uses TRBV4-2 and TRBJ1-2, with D possibly matching TRBD1 (5 bases). This CDR3 comprises 15 residues. V was trimmed by 3 bases and J by 4 bases, leaving 15 bases between them. Germline V gene lookup returns CDR1 LGHNA and CDR2 YNFKEQ. The CDR3 loop reads CASSQSPGRGYGYTF. The CDR3 nucleotides are TGTGCCAGCAGCCAGAGCCCCGGAAGGGGCTATGGCTACACCTTC.

The chain combines TRBV7-8 with TRBJ2-3; maybe TRBD1 (6 bases). This CDR3 is 17 amino acids long. From germline, CDR1 is SGHVS and CDR2 FQNEAQ. With 5 bases removed from V and 6 bases from J, the gap between germline ends came to 24 bases. The CDR3 DNA sequence: TGTGCCAGCAGCCCCACCTCGGGCCAGGGGCGGCGGGATACGCAGTATTTT. Amino acid sequence: CASSPTSGQGRRDTQYF.

This chain connects TRBV19 to TRBJ1-5; D gene uncertain. Germline assignment: CDR1 LNHDA and CDR2 SQIVND (reference sequence). Trimming removed 3 bases at V and 1 base at J, with 16 bases between. The CDR3 loop spans 17 amino acids. The CDR3 sequence: CASSISPLVSSNQPQHF. In nucleotides, the CDR3 is TGTGCCAGTAGTATTTCCCCTCTCGTCTCAAGCAATCAGCCCCAGCATTTT.

This clonotype appeared many times. The CDR3 bases are TGTGCCAGCAGCCTCCGGGACAGGGTCTACGAGCAGTACTTC. This gives the protein CASSLRDRVYEQYF. This rearrangement joins TRBV11-2 to TRBJ2-7; 9 bases are a match to TRBD1. There are 14 residues in the CDR3. Germline V CDR1 and CDR2: SGHAT, FQNNGV. Trimming cost V 5 bases and J 3 bases; bases outside gene matches: 5.

This clonotype was observed a few times. This sequence joins TRBV20-1 and TRBJ1-4; no definite D call. CDR3 size: 12 residues. The germline V gene encodes CDR1 DFQATT and CDR2 SNEGSKA (reference sequence). Trimming left V 5 bases short and J 6 bases short, with 10 bases between. The CDR3 nucleotides are TGCAGTGCTTCTCGGCCTTATGAAAAACTGTTTTTT. Translating it yields CSASRPYEKLFF.

This clonotype appeared many times. CDR3: CASSDPTYEQYF. Written as DNA, the CDR3 is TGTGCCAGCAGTGACCCGACCTACGAGCAGTACTTC. The V and J genes are TRBV6-7 and TRBJ2-7; D not resolved. TRBV6-7 is treated as an ORF (open reading frame) with a function not yet certain. The CDR3 is 12 amino acids. V lost 5 bases and J lost 2, with 7 bases in between.

This clonotype was detected many times. V usage is TRBV20-1 and J usage is TRBJ2-3, with 11 bases lining up with TRBD2. The CDR3 is 14 residues long. The trim removed 6 bases at V and 4 bases at J, leaving 6 bases unmatched. Germline V gene sequence: CDR1 DFQATT, CDR2 SNEGSKA (reference sequence). The CDR3 sequence is CSAPGSGRADTQYF. Written as DNA, the CDR3 is TGCAGTGCCCCCGGTAGCGGGAGGGCAGATACGCAGTATTTT.

This clonotype was detected ten times or more. J is TRBJ2-7 and V is TRBV12-3 or TRBV12-4, with 8 bases aligning to TRBD1. The CDR3 runs 13 residues. The V gene end was trimmed by 5 bases and the J gene end by 6 bases; junction bases not matched to a gene: 6. The CDR3 sequence: CASSRLGQGEQYF. CDR3 in DNA: TGTGCCAGCAGTCGCCTAGGACAGGGCGAGCAGTACTTC.

This clonotype was counted at least ten times. V gene TRBV18 combines with J gene TRBJ2-1; D is unresolved. The CDR3 runs 13 residues. Germline assignment: CDR1 KGHSH and CDR2 LQKENI. V was clipped by 1 base and J by 4 bases, with 5 bases between them. Written as DNA, the CDR3 is TGTGCCAGCTCACCACTAGGGTACAATGAGCAGTTCTTC. Residues: CASSPLGYNEQFF. The full variable domain, with the rest looked up from reference TRBV18 and TRBJ2-1, is NAGVMQNPRHLVRRRGQEARLRCSPMKGHSHVYWYRQLPEEGLKFMVYLQKENIIDESGMPKERFSAEFPKEGPSILRIQQVVRGDSAAYFCASSPLGYNEQFFGPGTRLTVL.

The chain carries TRBV11-3 and TRBJ1-3; a possible D gene is TRBD1 (6 bases). The ends were cut back, 3 bases at V and 3 bases at J, with 15 bases in the middle. The germline gives CDR1 SGHNT, CDR2 YENEEA. The CDR3 covers 16 residues. The CDR3 DNA sequence: TGTGCCAGCAGCTTGGTGGGGGCGCGTGATGGAAACACCATATATTTT. This gives the protein CASSLVGARDGNTIYF.

The rearrangement joins TRBV12-3 or TRBV12-4 to TRBJ2-5, with 10 positions matching TRBD1. Unmatched junction bases numbered 7, after V lost 5 bases and J lost 4 bases. CDR3 size: 15 residues. The CDR3 region is CASSLGTGVGETQYF. The CDR3 DNA is TGTGCCAGCAGTCTGGGGACAGGGGTGGGAGAGACCCAGTACTTC.

This clonotype was found a few times. The rearrangement uses TRBV6-1 and TRBJ1-5; 8 nucleotides agree with TRBD1. Germline-derived CDR1 and CDR2 are MNHNS and SASEGT. The CDR3 runs to 14 residues. The V segment lost 10 bases and the J segment 2 bases; nucleotides outside the gene matches: 7. The CDR3 bases are TGTGCCACCGATCAGGGGGCAGGCAATCAGCCCCAGCATTTT. Its protein product is CATDQGAGNQPQHF.

This clonotype was seen ten or more times. The chain carries TRBV5-1 and TRBJ2-1; the D is unclear. V lost 3 bases to trimming and J lost 10 bases, with 11 bases between them. CDR1 SGHRS and CDR2 YFSETQ come from the germline V gene. The CDR3 is 12 amino acids. The CDR3 sequence: CASSYPPREQFF. The CDR3 DNA is TGCGCCAGCAGCTACCCCCCCAGGGAGCAGTTCTTC.

This clonotype has just one count. V is TRBV20-1 and J is TRBJ1-6; D is possibly TRBD1 (5 bases). V was clipped by 0 bases and J by 2 bases, with 5 bases between them. The germline gives CDR1 DFQATT, CDR2 SNEGSKA (reference sequence). This CDR3 comprises 14 residues. CDR3 region: CSAREGPYNSPLHF. The DNA for the CDR3 is TGCAGTGCTAGAGAGGGACCCTATAATTCACCCCTCCACTTT.

This clonotype was seen ten or more times. V gene TRBV20-1 combines with J gene TRBJ2-5; 8 nucleotides line up with TRBD1. The V segment lost 3 bases and the J segment 2 bases; nucleotides outside the gene matches: 11. This CDR3 region has 16 residues. The V gene's germline CDR1 is DFQATT and CDR2 SNEGSKA (reference sequence). Here the CDR3 DNA reads TGCAGTGCTAGCGCCGACGGCGGACAGGGTCAAGAGACCCAGTACTTC. Its translation: CSASADGGQGQETQYF.

The V gene is TRBV4-1, the J gene TRBJ1-1; TRBD1 might be the D (5 bases). Between the trimmed V and J ends, which lost 1 base and 5 bases, there was a span of 11 bases. Looked up from germline, CDR1 is MGHRA and CDR2 is YSYEKL. The CDR3 has 14 amino acids. The CDR3 region is CASSQVEGATEAFF. The CDR3 DNA reads as TGCGCCAGCAGCCAAGTGGAAGGGGCAACTGAAGCTTTCTTT.

This clonotype occurred a few times. The chain joins TRBV20-1 to TRBJ2-3, with D perhaps matching TRBD1 or TRBD2 (5 bases each). Germline V CDR1 and CDR2: DFQATT, SNEGSKA (reference sequence). Trimming took 1 base from V and 6 from J, leaving 14 bases between them. This CDR3 is 14 amino acids long. CDR3 residues: CSARGGSLWDTQYF. CDR3 DNA: TGCAGTGCTAGAGGGGGGAGTTTGTGGGATACGCAGTATTTT.

This clonotype was counted ten times or more. V usage is TRBV12-5 and J usage is TRBJ2-1, with 9 bases matching TRBD2. Germline V lookup: CDR1 LGHNT, CDR2 FRNRAP. The J segment lost 8 bases and the V segment lost 5 bases, leaving 7 bases of the junction unmatched. The CDR3 extends over 14 amino acids. The CDR3 DNA sequence: TGTGCTAGTGGTCCCTGGACTAGCGTCGATGAGCAGTTCTTC. Its translation is CASGPWTSVDEQFF.

Only one count was recorded for this clonotype. At one of its ends the junction is not consistent with the germline gene, which may arise from a read error. This chain links TRBV11-3 with TRBJ2-3; tentative D call: TRBD2 (6 bases). Germline assignment: CDR1 SGHNT and CDR2 YENEEA. The CDR3 is made up of 15 amino acids. For the CDR3, the DNA is TGTGCCAGCAGCTTGGACGGTAGCGGCGCAGATACACAGTATTTT. This translates into CASSLDGSGADTQYF.

Of note for this clonotype: One end of the junction does not line up with germline, which may come from a read error. The V and J genes are TRBV7-8 and TRBJ2-7; a possible D gene is TRBD1 (5 bases). Germline loops: CDR1 SGHVS, CDR2 FQNEAQ. CDR3 length equals 14 residues. CDR3 DNA: TGTGCCAGCAGCGTTGGACATTCCTCCAACGAGCAGTACTTC. Encoded protein: CASSVGHSSNEQYF.

This clonotype was seen a few times. A clone one base away is much larger, so this may be a read error. This chain uses TRBV11-2 with TRBJ2-7, with 10 bases fitting TRBD1. The V segment lost 4 bases and the J segment 5 bases; nucleotides outside the gene matches: 14. This CDR3 has 17 amino acids. Germline V lookup: CDR1 SGHAT, CDR2 FQNNGV. DNA for the CDR3: TGTGCCAGCAGCTCCCTCATGGACAGGGGGAGACTCCACGAGCAGTACTTC. This gives the protein CASSSLMDRGRLHEQYF.

This clonotype appeared many times. The chain is built from TRBV7-8 and TRBJ2-7; D call uncertain. V lost 1 base and J 2 bases, leaving 6 bases between the germline ends. The CDR3 loop spans 13 amino acids. CDR1 and CDR2 (germline): SGHVS, FQNEAQ. The CDR3 protein is CASSLVLAYEQYF. In nucleotides, the CDR3 is TGTGCCAGCAGCTTAGTTCTGGCCTACGAGCAGTACTTC. The full variable domain, rest sourced from reference TRBV7-8 and TRBJ2-7, is GAGVSQSPRYKVAKRGQDVALRCDPISGHVSLFWYQQALGQGPEFLTYFQNEAQLDKSGLPSDRFFAERPEGSVSTLKIQRTQQEDSAVYLCASSLVLAYEQYFGPGTRLTVT.

There are many counts of this clonotype. This chain uses TRBV3-1 with TRBJ2-7; TRBD2 aligns across 11 bases. This CDR3 contains 14 residues. The junction had 6 bases not matched to a gene; V was cut back by 6 bases and J by 5 bases. Per germline, CDR1 LGHDT and CDR2 YNNKEL (reference sequence). The CDR3 region has the DNA TGTGCCAGCAGGGCTACTAGCGGGAGTAACGAGCAGTACTTC. The encoded protein is CASRATSGSNEQYF.

This clonotype has just a few counts. This chain links TRBV9 with TRBJ2-3; tentative D call: TRBD1 (6 bases). CDR1 and CDR2 (germline): SGDLS, YYNGEE. The V gene lost 3 bases and the J gene lost 5 bases, with 7 bases spanning the gap. The CDR3 runs to 12 residues. The CDR3 nucleotides are TGTGCCAGCAGCGAACAGGGAGATACGCAGTATTTT. Protein product: CASSEQGDTQYF. The complete variable domain, with remaining parts taken from reference TRBV9 and TRBJ2-3, reads DSGVTQTPKHLITATGQRVTLRCSPRSGDLSVYWYQQSLDQGLQFLIQYYNGEERAKGNILERFSAQQFPDLHSELNLSSLELGDSALYFCASSEQGDTQYFGPGTRLTVL.

This clonotype showed up many times. The chain employs TRBV2 and TRBJ2-5; 8 bases match TRBD1. With 8 bases clipped from V and 3 bases from J, the junction kept 2 bases outside the gene matches. Germline values: CDR1 SNHLY, CDR2 FYNNEI. This CDR3 is 12 amino acids long. CDR3 residues: CASQTGEETQYF. In DNA form, the CDR3 reads TGTGCCAGCCAGACAGGGGAAGAGACCCAGTACTTC.